The T cell receptor (beta chain) under discussion was sequenced for a study of cytomegalovirus exposure and HLA in healthy donors. About the study: In an early release, HLA-typed donors contributed tens of millions of unique TCR sequences. General study results and limits: The authors enumerated under 200 TCR beta chains as linked to cytomegalovirus. Other equally common chains were less clonally expanded than HLA-associated TCR beta chains, a later analysis showed. Analysis was carried out at a later point, and it linked a missense DCLRE1C variant to TCR beta V- and J-gene trimming.

As to this clone: What it binds is not known.

Amplification used 60 Vbeta primers and 13 Jbeta primers. Data came from immunoSEQ multiplex PCR; TCRdb stores just in-frame clones and leaves some out. The sample lists more than 60,000 clones, under 85% occurring once. The CDR3 is made up of 14 amino acids. Germline V lookup: CDR1 MGHDK, CDR2 SYGVNS. V shed 6 bases and J shed 3 bases, with 11 bases lying between them. This receptor was identified in a woman aged 40 to 50 in good health and CMV-seropositive. Sequencing input: PBMCs. This chain links TRBV25-1 with TRBJ2-2, with D possibly TRBD2 on 5 matching bases. In DNA form, the CDR3 reads TGTGCCAGCAGCGGACTTCCGCACACCGGGGAGCTGTTTTTT. This sequence encodes CASSGLPHTGELFF. The full variable domain, with the rest looked up from reference TRBV25-1 and TRBJ2-2, is EADIYQTPRYLVIGTGKKITLECSQTMGHDKMYWYQQDPGMELHLIHYSYGVNSTEKGDLSSESTVSRIRTEHFPLTLESARPSHTSQYLCASSGLPHTGELFFGEGSRLTVL.